This TCR beta chain was sequenced during a study of response to subunit inactivated influenza vaccine. The V gene's germline CDR1 is LGHNA and CDR2 YNFKEQ. Trimming cost V 0 bases and J 1 base; bases outside gene matches: 3. The CDR3 is 17 amino acids. TCRdb re-called the RT-PCR reads through MiXCR, storing one row per CDR3 protein. This table holds approximately 500,000 distinct CDR3 sequences, around 21% found once. The same sample was also studied in work on T cells expressing NK-cell markers. That investigation notes: Generation of TCR beta cDNA was performed by 5'RACE template switching incorporating UMIs. Researchers got TCR beta repertoires out of sorted CD3+CD56+NKG2C+, CD3+CD56+NKG2C- and CD3+CD56-NKG2C+ T cells. Seropositivity for HCMV was found in seven of the eight sequenced donors, with one seronegative. Among the experiments, several used an anti-gamma-delta TCR antibody to restrict sorting to alpha-beta TCR T cells. A few of the donors also had these clonotypes leading their CD3+CD56-NKG2C+ fraction.

The source is a man aged 45-65 years who received an inactivated influenza vaccine. The sample was CD4+ T cells sorted from PBMCs, taken 11 to 12 days after vaccination. The chain has TRBV4-2 and TRBJ2-5, with 12 bases aligning to TRBD1. CDR3 coding DNA: TGTGCCAGCAGCCAAGATGGGACAGGGGGCTTCCAAGAGACCCAGTACTTC. Its translation is CASSQDGTGGFQETQYF.